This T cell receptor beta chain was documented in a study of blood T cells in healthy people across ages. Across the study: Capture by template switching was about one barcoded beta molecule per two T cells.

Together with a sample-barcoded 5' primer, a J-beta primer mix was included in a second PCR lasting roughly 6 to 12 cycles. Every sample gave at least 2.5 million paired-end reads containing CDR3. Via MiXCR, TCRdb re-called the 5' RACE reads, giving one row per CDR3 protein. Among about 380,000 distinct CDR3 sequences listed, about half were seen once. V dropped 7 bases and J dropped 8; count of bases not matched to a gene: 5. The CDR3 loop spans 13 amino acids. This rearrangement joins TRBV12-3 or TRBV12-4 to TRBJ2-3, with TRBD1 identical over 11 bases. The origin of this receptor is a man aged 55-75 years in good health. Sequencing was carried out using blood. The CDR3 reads CASNGQGAATQYF. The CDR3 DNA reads TGTGCCAGCAACGGACAGGGGGCTGCTACGCAGTATTTT.